This T cell receptor beta chain was obtained from a study of Graves' ophthalmopathy and Graves' hyperthyroidism. Study-level findings and limits: Predictions made by the model for ophthalmopathy progression reached 70% to 71% sensitivity and almost 75% specificity.

The authors amplified TCR beta CDR3 regions, and they did so from RNA transcripts for repertoire sequencing. Following a first-round RT-PCR that used HTBI primers, a second-round multiplex PCR was carried out. TCRdb re-called the multiplex PCR reads with MiXCR, one entry per CDR3 protein. The data hold almost 750,000 distinct CDR3 sequences, with approximately 40% observed a single time. On this clonotype: Its antigen is undetermined.

The sequenced material came from peripheral blood. The sequence was obtained from an adult man with Graves' ophthalmopathy.

The CDR3, as DNA: TGCGCCAGCAGCCAAGCCCCGACAGGGTTGGAGACCCAGTACTTC. Encoded protein: CASSQAPTGLETQYF. The gene calls are TRBV4-1 and TRBJ2-5; 7 positions match TRBD1. The V and J ends lost 1 base and 5 bases, in that order; junction bases with no gene match: 7. The germline V gene has CDR1 MGHRA and CDR2 YSYEKL. The CDR3 length is 15 residues.